The clone carrying this T cell receptor (beta chain) has a single count. Authors' data handling: Estimation of nucleated cell counts relied on the amplification of reference gene primers. Assay used: immunoSEQ multiplex PCR; TCRdb lists only in-frame clones, some missing. The V and J calls and clone size were taken over from that table, and D and trimming were inferred from the DNA. The sample consists of about 110,000 clones, approximately 67% of them appearing once. The data originate from a study of blood T cell repertoires in COVID-19. Study-wide background: Samples taken during acute and convalescent COVID-19 were collected in the United States, Italy and Spain. PBMCs, B-cell-depleted T cells, or T cells provided the cDNA or gDNA that made up the material.

CDR3 length: 15 amino acids. V shed 1 base, J shed 7 bases, and the junction held 7 bases outside the gene matches. In germline, CDR1 is SGHVS, CDR2 FNYEAQ. V is TRBV7-6 and J is TRBJ2-1, with 7 bases lining up with TRBD1. The clonotype was recovered from a woman in her sixties with acute or convalescent COVID-19. Sequencing was done on a sample of peripheral blood. This chain's CDR3 is CASSLGQGTTNEQFF. CDR3 sequence (DNA): TGTGCCAGCAGCTTAGGACAGGGTACTACGAATGAGCAGTTCTTC.